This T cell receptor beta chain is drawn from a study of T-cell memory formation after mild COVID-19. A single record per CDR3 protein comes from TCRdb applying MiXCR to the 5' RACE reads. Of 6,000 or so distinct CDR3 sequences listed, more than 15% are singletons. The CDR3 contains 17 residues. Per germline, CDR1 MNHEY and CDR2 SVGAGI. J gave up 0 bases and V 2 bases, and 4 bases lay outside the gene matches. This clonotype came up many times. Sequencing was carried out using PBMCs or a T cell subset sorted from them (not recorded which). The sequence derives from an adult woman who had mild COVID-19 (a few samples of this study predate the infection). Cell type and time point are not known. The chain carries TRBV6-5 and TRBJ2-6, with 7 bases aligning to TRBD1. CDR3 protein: CASSYRQGSSGANVLTF. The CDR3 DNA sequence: TGTGCCAGCAGTTACCGACAGGGATCCTCTGGGGCCAACGTCCTGACTTTC.